These 32 T cell receptor beta chains share one sample of origin, sequenced in a study of T cell repertoires in cytomegalovirus infection. Using its own MiXCR run on the reads, TCRdb lists one record per CDR3 protein. This sample carries 45,000 to 55,000 distinct CDR3 sequences, about a fifth of them seen once, and the ten largest clones take less than 70%. No antigens are known for them. The sample here was CD8+ T cells from cultured PBMCs, taken from culture after CMV antigen stimulation. The origin of the receptors is a human donor in good health (CMV status not recorded). Some clones in this sample may be carry-over from other donors' samples.

This clonotype showed up many times. The chain has TRBV7-2 and TRBJ2-3; 7 bases align to TRBD1. CDR1 is SGHTA and CDR2 is FQGNSA in the germline V gene. This CDR3 comprises 15 residues. The ends lost 0 bases at V and 4 bases at J; junction bases unmatched: 4. CDR3 nucleotide sequence: TGTGCCAGCAGCTTAGCGACAGGGACCGCAGATACGCAGTATTTT. It encodes CASSLATGTADTQYF.

This clonotype was counted at least ten times. The gene calls are TRBV3-1 and TRBJ2-7; D unresolved. Trimming left V 3 bases short and J 1 base short, with 16 bases between. The CDR3 length is 16 residues. CDR1 is LGHDT, CDR2 YNNKEL, per germline (reference sequence). The DNA of the CDR3 is TGTGCCAGCAGCCAGGCCGTCGGTGGGCGATCCTACGAGCAGTACTTC. Residues: CASSQAVGGRSYEQYF.

This sequence joins TRBV7-6 and TRBJ1-1; tentatively, D is TRBD1 (6 bases). Trimming took 5 bases from V and 1 from J, leaving 14 bases between them. The CDR3 is made up of 15 amino acids. CDR1 SGHVS and CDR2 FNYEAQ come from the germline V gene. CDR3: CASSPQRGPNTEAFF. The CDR3 DNA reads as TGTGCCAGCAGCCCGCAGCGGGGGCCGAACACTGAAGCTTTCTTT.

This chain links TRBV27 with TRBJ2-1; no firm D call. The CDR3 loop spans 11 amino acids. Germline CDR1 MNHEY, CDR2 SMNVEV (reference sequence). V gave up 6 bases and J gave up 4 bases, with 4 bases separating them. CDR3 region: CASSRYNEQFF. The CDR3 DNA is TGTGCCAGCAGCCGGTACAATGAGCAGTTCTTC.

This clonotype came up many times. The chain joins TRBV7-2 to TRBJ2-7, with a tentative D call TRBD1 (6 bases). The CDR3 runs 16 residues. Looked up from germline, CDR1 is SGHTA and CDR2 is FQGNSA. Trimming removed 5 bases from V and 2 bases from J, with 19 bases in between. CDR3 sequence: CASSERGGSLTYEQYF. As DNA, the CDR3 is TGTGCCAGCAGCGAACGTGGGGGCAGTCTTACCTACGAGCAGTACTTC.

There are many counts of this clonotype. The chain carries TRBV20-1 and TRBJ2-3; TRBD1 agrees at 7 bases. Unmatched junction bases numbered 7, after V lost 3 bases and J lost 4 bases. This CDR3 is 14 amino acids long. Germline values: CDR1 DFQATT, CDR2 SNEGSKA (reference sequence). CDR3 DNA: TGCAGTGCTAGGGATAGGGGGCTAGCAGATACGCAGTATTTT. As protein: CSARDRGLADTQYF.

This clonotype has a count of ten or more. V is TRBV7-3 and J is TRBJ2-7; 10 nucleotides match TRBD1. Looked up from germline, CDR1 is SGHTA and CDR2 is FQGTGA. V lost 1 base, J lost 2 bases, and 2 bases stayed unmatched. The CDR3 covers 15 residues. DNA for the CDR3: TGTGCCAGCAGCTTAAAGGACAGGGGGACCTACGAGCAGTACTTC. It specifies CASSLKDRGTYEQYF.

Many counts were recorded for this clonotype. V gene TRBV29-1 combines with J gene TRBJ2-7; 7 bases map to TRBD1. After removal of 4 bases from V and 3 bases from J, the junction contained 3 bases not matched to a gene. This CDR3 has 12 residues. Germline V gene sequence: CDR1 SQVTM, CDR2 ANQGSEA. The CDR3 protein is CSVAGTVYEQYF. CDR3 nucleotides: TGCAGCGTTGCCGGGACAGTCTACGAGCAGTACTTC.

This chain uses TRBV19 with TRBJ1-1, with D possibly being TRBD1 (5 bases). CDR3 length: 14 amino acids. The V end lost 3 bases, the J end lost 1 base, and 9 bases lay between the germline ends. Germline V CDR1 and CDR2: LNHDA, SQIVND (reference sequence). CDR3 loop: CASSIRQGNTEAFF. CDR3 in DNA: TGTGCCAGTAGTATCCGCCAGGGGAACACTGAAGCTTTCTTT.

The rearrangement joins TRBV11-1 to TRBJ2-7; no clear D. Trimming left V 5 bases short and J 2 bases short, with 10 bases between. Per germline, CDR1 SGHAT and CDR2 FQDESV (reference sequence). The CDR3 has 13 amino acids. CDR3 region: CASSQRATYEQYF. The CDR3 nucleotides are TGTGCCAGCAGCCAACGGGCTACCTACGAGCAGTACTTC.

This clonotype was counted many times. The CDR3 DNA is TGTGCCAGCAGCTTAGCGTGGGGGGCCGAAGATACGCAGTATTTT. Its translation is CASSLAWGAEDTQYF. V and J are TRBV7-8 and TRBJ2-3, with D possibly being TRBD1 or TRBD2 (6 bases each). This CDR3 is 15 amino acids long. Trimming left V 0 bases short and J 5 bases short, with 12 bases between. CDR1 is SGHVS, CDR2 FQNEAQ, per germline.

The chain employs TRBV14 and TRBJ2-7; TRBD1 agrees at 10 bases. The CDR3 runs to 14 residues. Trimming at V came to 4 bases and at J to 4 bases, leaving 4 bases not matched to a gene. The V gene's germline CDR1 is SGHDN and CDR2 FVKESK. CDR3 region: CASSLPGQGYEQYF. DNA of the CDR3: TGTGCCAGCAGCCTTCCGGGACAGGGGTACGAGCAGTACTTC.

This clonotype was recorded many times. This CDR3 reads CASSPTSGGTDTQYF. The CDR3, as DNA: TGTGCCAGCAGCCCTACTAGCGGGGGCACAGATACGCAGTATTTT. V is TRBV7-2 and J is TRBJ2-3; 10 nucleotides line up with TRBD2. Trimming removed 5 bases from V and 1 base from J; junction bases left unmatched: 3. The CDR3 runs to 15 residues. Looked up from germline, CDR1 is SGHTA and CDR2 is FQGNSA.

This clonotype was recorded many times. This CDR3 reads CASSFERSGSNQPQHF. The DNA for the CDR3 is TGTGCCAGCAGCTTCGAGAGAAGCGGGAGCAATCAGCCCCAGCATTTT. This chain links TRBV7-2 with TRBJ1-5, with D unclear. This CDR3 contains 16 residues. V was clipped by 3 bases and J by 1 base, with 13 bases between them. CDR1 and CDR2 from the germline V gene are SGHTA and FQGNSA.

This clonotype was detected many times. The chain recombines TRBV7-9 with TRBJ2-3, with 9 nucleotides matching TRBD1. The CDR3 has 15 amino acids. The germline gives CDR1 SEHNR, CDR2 FQNEAQ (reference sequence). V lost 2 bases to trimming and J lost 5 bases; unmatched junction nucleotides: 5. CDR3 amino acids: CASSLWDRDGDTQYF. The DNA of the CDR3 is TGTGCCAGCAGCTTATGGGACAGGGACGGAGATACGCAGTATTTT. Full variable domain (outside the CDR3, taken from reference TRBV7-9 and TRBJ2-3): DTGVSQNPRHKITKRGQNVTFRCDPISEHNRLYWYRQTLGQGPEFLTYFQNEAQLEKSRLLSDRFSAERPKGSFSTLEIQRTEQGDSAMYLCASSLWDRDGDTQYFGPGTRLTVL.

This clonotype was observed many times. The gene calls are TRBV7-8 and TRBJ1-5; D ambiguous. Trimming removed 1 base from V and 0 bases from J, with 7 bases in between. Germline loops: CDR1 SGHVS, CDR2 FQNEAQ. The CDR3 totals 15 residues. In DNA, the CDR3 is TGTGCCAGCAGCTTAGAGTTTTATAGCAATCAGCCCCAGCATTTT. Protein sequence: CASSLEFYSNQPQHF.

This clonotype was recorded a few times. The V and J genes are TRBV20-1 and TRBJ2-1; 7 bases agree with TRBD2. The CDR3 is 14 residues long. The germline CDR1 and CDR2 sequences are DFQATT and SNEGSKA (reference sequence). The V segment lost 5 bases and the J segment 7 bases; nucleotides outside the gene matches: 11. The CDR3 DNA sequence: TGCAGTGCTTTAGCGGGTCCTGTAGGTAATGAGCAGTTCTTC. Translation: CSALAGPVGNEQFF.

This clonotype was seen only a few times. The chain employs TRBV7-9 and TRBJ2-3, with D perhaps TRBD2 (5 bases). The V end lost 5 bases, the J end lost 2 bases, and 17 bases lay between the germline ends. This CDR3 comprises 16 residues. Per germline, CDR1 SEHNR and CDR2 FQNEAQ (reference sequence). The DNA for the CDR3 is TGTGCCAGCAGCCCTTCGATAGCGAGCCTCACAGATACGCAGTATTTT. This sequence encodes CASSPSIASLTDTQYF.

This CDR3 reads CASRSSTDTQYF. The DNA for the CDR3 is TGTGCCAGCCGATCGAGCACAGATACGCAGTATTTT. This chain links TRBV5-6 with TRBJ2-3; D is unclear. The V gene's germline CDR1 is SGHDT and CDR2 YYEEEE. CDR3 size: 12 residues. V lost 7 bases, J lost 0 bases, and 6 bases lay in between. The entire variable domain, with the rest obtained from reference TRBV5-6 and TRBJ2-3, is as follows: DAGVTQSPTHLIKTRGQQVTLRCSPKSGHDTVSWYQQALGQGPQFIFQYYEEEERQRGNFPDRFSGHQFPNYSSELNVNALLLGDSALYLCASRSSTDTQYFGPGTRLTVL.

This clonotype appeared many times. The CDR3 region has the DNA TGTGCCAGCAGCTTAGGTACTAGCGGGAGGGGTGAGCAGTTCTTC. Translation: CASSLGTSGRGEQFF. The rearrangement uses TRBV7-8 and TRBJ2-1; 13 bases match TRBD2. Germline CDR1 SGHVS, CDR2 FQNEAQ. The CDR3 has 15 residues. The J segment lost 9 bases and the V segment lost 1 base, leaving 3 bases of the junction unmatched.

This clonotype was counted between two and nine times. CDR3 sequence: CASSQGTSGGYNEQFF. Here the CDR3 DNA reads TGCGCCAGCAGCCAAGGCACTAGCGGGGGTTACAATGAGCAGTTCTTC. V and J are TRBV4-3 and TRBJ2-1; 11 nucleotides agree with TRBD2. Germline V CDR1 and CDR2: LGHNA, YSLEER. The CDR3 spans 16 residues. After removal of 1 base from V and 4 bases from J, the junction contained 3 bases not matched to a gene.

The V call is TRBV20-1, the J call TRBJ2-7; D is undetermined. Per germline, CDR1 DFQATT and CDR2 SNEGSKA (reference sequence). V shed 1 base and J shed 2 bases, with 18 bases lying between them. The CDR3 is 16 residues long. The CDR3 sequence is CSARVSTRGSPYEQYF. Here the CDR3 DNA reads TGCAGTGCTAGAGTTTCGACTCGCGGTAGCCCCTACGAGCAGTACTTC.

The chain is built from TRBV4-1 and TRBJ1-1; D unclear. Germline V gives CDR1 MGHRA, CDR2 YSYEKL. V lost 0 bases, J lost 4 bases, and 12 bases lay in between. The CDR3 is 15 residues long. CDR3 residues: CASSQDLSAVTEAFF. The CDR3 nucleotides read TGCGCCAGCAGCCAAGATTTATCGGCGGTCACTGAAGCTTTCTTT.

This clonotype was seen a few times. The chain joins TRBV27 to TRBJ2-1; 14 bases match TRBD2. Germline lookup yields CDR1 MNHEY and CDR2 SMNVEV (reference sequence). The CDR3 runs 15 residues. V shed 1 base, J shed 7 bases, and the junction held 0 bases outside the gene matches. This CDR3 reads CASSLWTSGGNEQFF. Written as DNA, the CDR3 is TGTGCCAGCAGTTTATGGACTAGCGGGGGGAATGAGCAGTTCTTC.

V is TRBV12-3 or TRBV12-4 and J is TRBJ2-7; D perhaps matches TRBD1 (6 bases). Trimming took off 5 bases at V and 2 bases at J, with 16 bases between the two ends. This CDR3 contains 15 residues. Here the CDR3 reads CASSTPGQDPYEQYF. CDR3 in DNA: TGTGCCAGCAGTACCCCGGGACAAGACCCCTACGAGCAGTACTTC.

This clonotype was detected ten times or more. The chain uses TRBV7-9 and TRBJ2-7; 9 bases are a match to TRBD1. CDR3 size: 15 residues. With 3 bases clipped from V and 5 bases from J, the junction kept 8 bases outside the gene matches. The germline V gene encodes CDR1 SEHNR and CDR2 FQNEAQ (reference sequence). The CDR3: CASSFTGGTIDEQYF. CDR3 DNA sequence: TGTGCCAGCAGCTTTACAGGGGGCACTATCGACGAGCAGTACTTC. Full variable domain (remainder filled in from reference TRBV7-9 and TRBJ2-7): DTGVSQNPRHKITKRGQNVTFRCDPISEHNRLYWYRQTLGQGPEFLTYFQNEAQLEKSRLLSDRFSAERPKGSFSTLEIQRTEQGDSAMYLCASSFTGGTIDEQYFGPGTRLTVT.

This clonotype was seen ten or more times. The V gene is TRBV27, the J gene TRBJ1-4; possible D gene TRBD1, 5 bases. The germline V and J ends were trimmed by 2 bases and 8 bases, with 12 bases remaining between them. The CDR3 has 14 residues. CDR1 is MNHEY, CDR2 SMNVEV, per germline (reference sequence). CDR3 region: CASSLSRGGEKLFF. CDR3 coding DNA: TGTGCCAGCAGTTTAAGTAGGGGCGGCGAAAAACTGTTTTTT.

This clonotype was found a few times. V gene TRBV14 combines with J gene TRBJ2-1; TRBD2 matches at 9 bases. The germline gives CDR1 SGHDN, CDR2 FVKESK. V lost 5 bases and J lost 8; bases outside the gene matches: 19. The CDR3 is 18 amino acids. The CDR3 sequence: CASSTGASGKGFGDEQFF. CDR3 DNA: TGTGCCAGCAGCACAGGGGCTAGCGGGAAAGGGTTCGGCGATGAGCAGTTCTTC.

This clonotype has a count of ten or more. The V call is TRBV12-3 or TRBV12-4, the J call TRBJ2-3; D is ambiguous. V was cut by 1 base and J by 4 bases, with 12 bases left in between. There are 15 residues in the CDR3. CDR3 region: CASSLGRPPADTQYF. CDR3 in DNA: TGTGCCAGCAGTTTAGGTCGCCCTCCCGCAGATACGCAGTATTTT.

The chain links TRBV13 to TRBJ1-1; D remains unclear. The V end lost 1 base, the J end lost 4 bases, and 7 bases lay between the germline ends. CDR3 length: 13 amino acids. Germline CDR1 is PRHDT and CDR2 is FYEKMQ (reference sequence). The CDR3 bases are TGTGCCAGCAGCTTAGCCGCCGGCACTGAAGCTTTCTTT. This sequence encodes CASSLAAGTEAFF.

The chain combines TRBV6-6 with TRBJ2-1; 7 bases are shared with TRBD1. This CDR3 contains 14 residues. The J segment lost 10 bases and the V segment lost 6 bases, leaving 12 bases of the junction unmatched. Germline CDR1 MNHNY, CDR2 SVGAGI (reference sequence). Here the CDR3 DNA reads TGTGCCAGCAGCATCGCCCCCGACAGGGCCGAGCAGTTCTTC. Protein product: CASSIAPDRAEQFF.

J is TRBJ2-3 and V is TRBV7-8; D possibly corresponds to TRBD2 (6 bases). The CDR3 has 12 residues. Germline CDR1 SGHVS, CDR2 FQNEAQ. V lost 8 bases and J lost 4, with 10 bases in between. This CDR3 is CASAGSADTQYF. DNA for the CDR3: TGTGCCAGCGCCGGGAGCGCAGATACGCAGTATTTT.